One sample yielded the 16 T cell receptor beta chains listed below, sequenced in a study of CD8 T cells in Susac syndrome. An input of roughly 0.5 to 1 ug of RNA was subjected to reverse transcription using random hexamers. TCRdb reprocessed the immunoSEQ multiplex PCR reads with MiXCR, giving one entry per CDR3 protein. The sample has 130,000 to 150,000 distinct CDR3 sequences; approximately 94% are singletons. Sequencing was carried out using CD4+ T cells from PBMCs. The receptors were gathered from a human donor in good health.

This clonotype was observed once. J is TRBJ2-3 and V is TRBV9; D not certain. Trimming took off 0 bases at V and 3 bases at J, with 11 bases between the two ends. Germline V lookup: CDR1 SGDLS, CDR2 YYNGEE. The CDR3 is 15 amino acids. The CDR3 coding sequence is TGTGCCAGCAGCGTAGTTCCCGCTAGAACAGATACGCAGTATTTT. This encodes CASSVVPARTDTQYF.

The rearrangement uses TRBV20-1 and TRBJ1-2, with 9 bases aligning to TRBD1. The CDR3 spans 15 residues. The V gene's germline CDR1 is DFQATT and CDR2 SNEGSKA (reference sequence). V dropped 2 bases and J dropped 6; count of bases not matched to a gene: 10. This CDR3 is CSARSEGQGTNGYTF. CDR3 sequence (DNA): TGCAGTGCTAGATCCGAGGGACAGGGAACGAATGGCTACACCTTC.

The chain employs TRBV4-2 and TRBJ2-1; the match to TRBD2 covers 12 bases. V lost 4 bases and J lost 9; bases outside the gene matches: 10. The CDR3 consists of 16 residues. CDR1 LGHNA and CDR2 YNFKEQ come from the germline V gene. The CDR3 here is CASSRFLAGGFIEQFF. In nucleotides, the CDR3 is TGTGCCAGCAGCCGCTTCCTAGCGGGAGGGTTCATTGAGCAGTTCTTC.

The chain recombines TRBV15 with TRBJ2-7, with 8 bases lining up with TRBD1. V lost 1 base, J lost 7 bases, and 18 bases stayed unmatched. The V gene's germline CDR1 is LNHNV and CDR2 YYDKDF (reference sequence). The CDR3 is 18 amino acids. The CDR3 protein is CATSRGLRGQGFLGEQYF. The CDR3 DNA reads as TGTGCCACCAGCAGAGGACTCCGTGGACAGGGTTTTTTGGGGGAGCAGTACTTC.

This chain uses TRBV5-4 with TRBJ1-4, with D unresolved. CDR1 is SGHNT and CDR2 is YYREEE in the germline V gene (reference sequence). This CDR3 has 15 amino acids. V was clipped by 3 bases and J by 3 bases, with 12 bases between them. The DNA for the CDR3 is TGTGCCAGCAGCTCGGGAGGCGGTTCTAATGAAAAACTGTTTTTT. Amino acids: CASSSGGGSNEKLFF.

V and J are TRBV19 and TRBJ2-7; TRBD2 matches 8 bases. With V trimmed by 6 bases and J by 0 bases, 7 bases remained unmatched. Germline V gene sequence: CDR1 LNHDA, CDR2 SQIVND (reference sequence). The CDR3 loop spans 15 amino acids. CDR3 in DNA: TGTGCCAGTAGCCCTACTAGCGGCAACTCCTACGAGCAGTACTTC. The encoded protein is CASSPTSGNSYEQYF.

The rearrangement links TRBV7-2 to TRBJ2-2, with TRBD1 identical over 8 bases. CDR1 and CDR2 from the germline V gene are SGHTA and FQGNSA. CDR3 length equals 17 residues. J gave up 0 bases and V 1 base, and 4 bases lay outside the gene matches. CDR3 sequence reads: CASSLDPGQANTGELFF. CDR3 in DNA: TGTGCCAGCAGCTTAGATCCGGGACAGGCGAACACCGGGGAGCTGTTTTTT.

The V and J genes are TRBV10-3 and TRBJ2-1, with TRBD2 as a possible D gene (5 bases). Trimming pared 7 bases from V and 5 bases from J, leaving 15 bases between. Germline-derived CDR1 and CDR2 are ENHRY and SYGVKD. CDR3 length: 14 amino acids. Here the CDR3 reads CAINPEGQHNEQFF. CDR3 bases: TGTGCCATCAACCCTGAGGGTCAGCACAATGAGCAGTTCTTC.

The chain combines TRBV4-1 with TRBJ2-7; 9 bases agree with TRBD1. There are 15 residues in the CDR3. Looked up from germline, CDR1 is MGHRA and CDR2 is YSYEKL. Germline trimming cut 2 bases from V and 6 bases from J; bases unmatched to any gene: 8. The CDR3 reads CASSQLGTGNREQYF. The CDR3 DNA reads as TGCGCCAGCAGCCAACTAGGGACAGGGAATCGCGAGCAGTACTTC.

This clonotype was observed once. This chain links TRBV7-4 with TRBJ1-2; D remains unclear. Deletions cut 6 bases from V and 4 bases from J, with 3 bases between. CDR1 and CDR2 (germline): SGHVT, SQSDAQ. This CDR3 has 10 residues. This CDR3 reads CASRLYGYTF. For the CDR3, the DNA is TGTGCCAGCAGACTCTATGGCTACACCTTC.

The chain recombines TRBV25-1 with TRBJ2-7, with D possibly TRBD1 on 5 matching bases. Germline CDR1 reads MGHDK; CDR2 reads SYGVNS. The CDR3 totals 16 residues. With 4 bases removed from V and 1 base from J, the gap between germline ends came to 17 bases. The CDR3 reads CASSGVGELLSYEQYF. CDR3 DNA: TGTGCCAGCAGTGGGGTAGGGGAACTCCTTTCCTACGAGCAGTACTTC.

The genes are TRBV5-1 and TRBJ2-1; TRBD2 aligns across 15 bases. With V trimmed by 3 bases and J by 7 bases, 5 bases remained unmatched. CDR3 length: 16 residues. CDR1 is SGHRS and CDR2 is YFSETQ in the germline V gene. DNA of the CDR3: TGCGCCAGCAGCTGGGGACTAGCGGGGGGCTATAATGAGCAGTTCTTC. This encodes CASSWGLAGGYNEQFF.

The CDR3 coding sequence is TGTGCCAGCAGCTTGATCGGAGGACAGCAAGAGACCCAGTACTTC. It encodes CASSLIGGQQETQYF. The J gene is TRBJ2-5, the V gene TRBV5-6, with a possible D match to TRBD1 (6 bases). This CDR3 comprises 15 residues. V lost 1 base, J lost 2 bases, and 12 bases lay in between. The germline gives CDR1 SGHDT, CDR2 YYEEEE.

This chain uses TRBV20-1 with TRBJ1-2; D is uncertain. Germline assignment: CDR1 DFQATT and CDR2 SNEGSKA (reference sequence). This CDR3 comprises 12 residues. CDR3 sequence: CSGLSGLEGYTF. The CDR3 DNA reads as TGCAGCGGACTTAGTGGGCTGGAAGGCTACACCTTC.

The chain employs TRBV6-5 and TRBJ2-7, with D perhaps matching TRBD1 or TRBD2 (5 bases each). Per the germline V gene, CDR1 is MNHEY and CDR2 is SVGAGI. Trimming stripped 6 bases from V and 5 bases from J, with 8 bases between. The CDR3 totals 11 residues. CDR3 sequence: CASSRGDEQYF. The DNA for the CDR3 is TGTGCCAGCAGCCGAGGGGACGAGCAGTACTTC.

The genes are TRBV19 and TRBJ2-4; D uncertain. CDR1 is LNHDA, CDR2 SQIVND, per germline (reference sequence). Deletions cut 4 bases from V and 8 bases from J, with 12 bases between. CDR3 size: 13 residues. The CDR3 DNA is TGTGCCAGTAGTAGGCAGGCTATCGACATTCAGTACTTC. It translates to CASSRQAIDIQYF.